This is a list of T cell receptor beta chains from one sample in a study of identical twins. TCRdb processed the 5' RACE reads anew with MiXCR; each CDR3 protein has one entry. This table has some 1,600,000 distinct CDR3 sequences, under 35% appearing once. The specimen was cord blood. The receptors here all came from a newborn girl in good health. The CDR3 runs from the conserved cysteine through the conserved F or W. A D gene is named only where the DNA matches it firmly. Size is omitted from some rows. Given values are once, few, many or a class for expanded clones.

d_call j_call clone_size v_call cdr3_nt cdr3_aa
. TRBJ1-1 few TRBV29-1 TGCAGCGTCCCAAACGGGGGGAACACTGAAGCTTTCTTT CSVPNGGNTEAFF
. TRBJ2-7 . TRBV21-1 TGTGCCAGCAGCTGCACAGCCGAGCAGTACTTC CASSCTAEQYF
. TRBJ2-3 . TRBV21-1 TGTGCCAGCGCTCGACTGCCAACAGATACGCAGTATTTT CASARLPTDTQYF
. TRBJ2-3 . TRBV4-1 TGCGCCAGCAGCCAAGTTTTGAGGCGGGACACAGATACGCAGTATTTT CASSQVLRRDTDTQYF
. TRBJ2-2 . TRBV20-1 TGCAGTGCTAGACTGACCGGATCTTTCGGGGAGCTGTTTTTT CSARLTGSFGELFF
. TRBJ1-1 . TRBV10-3 TGTGCCATCAGTGAGGGGAGGGGGAGCACTGAAGCTTTCTTT CAISEGRGSTEAFF
. TRBJ2-3 few TRBV20-1 TGCAGTGCTAGAGTTAGTCGTGGGGTGGATACGCAGTATTTT CSARVSRGVDTQYF
. TRBJ2-3 . TRBV20-1 TGCAGTGCCAGAGGTCAGGGTCCCTACACAGATACGCAGTATTTT CSARGQGPYTDTQYF
TRBD2 TRBJ2-4 . TRBV20-1 TGCAGTGCTAGTGACGCGGGAGAGAGAGCGCAGTACTTC CSASDAGERAQYF
. TRBJ1-6 . TRBV20-1 TGCAGTGCTAGTGGGGGGCGTAATTCACCCCTCCACTTT CSASGGRNSPLHF
. TRBJ1-5 few TRBV25-1 TGTGCCAGCAGTGAATCCACGAGCACAGGTCAGCCCCAGCATTTT CASSESTSTGQPQHF
. TRBJ2-3 . TRBV27 TGTGCCAGCAGTTTAGGAGGGCTAGCGTCCAAAGATACGCAGTATTTT CASSLGGLASKDTQYF
. TRBJ1-2 . TRBV20-1 TGCAGTGTCCGGGGGGGCAGCTACACCTTC CSVRGGSYTF
. TRBJ2-3 many TRBV7-2 TGTGCCAGCAGCTTAGCGAAACGGGGGTTAGATACGCAGTATTTT CASSLAKRGLDTQYF
. TRBJ2-5 few TRBV20-1 TGCAGTGCTAGAGTGACTAGTGGTGAGACCCAGTACTTC CSARVTSGETQYF
. TRBJ2-7 . TRBV20-1 TGCAGTGCTAGAGATGCGGTAGCGGCCTCCTTCTCCTACGAGCAGTACTTC CSARDAVAASFSYEQYF
TRBD1 TRBJ1-6 few TRBV6-2/TRBV6-3 TGTGCCAGCAGTTGGGGGACAGTTAATTCACCCCTCCACTTT CASSWGTVNSPLHF
. TRBJ1-4 . TRBV5-5 TGTGCCAGCAGCTTGGGAGTTGGCAGGGCGAATGAAAAACTGTTTTTT CASSLGVGRANEKLFF
TRBD1 TRBJ1-5 . TRBV20-1 TGCAGTGCCGGACAGGCCAATCAGCCCCAGCATTTT CSAGQANQPQHF
. TRBJ2-3 . TRBV25-1 TGTGCCAGCAGTGAAACAGGATACACAGATACGCAGTATTTT CASSETGYTDTQYF
. TRBJ2-5 few TRBV10-3 TGTGCCATCGGGACTCCCGGGGCAGAGACCCAGTACTTC CAIGTPGAETQYF
. TRBJ2-5 . TRBV20-1 TGCAGTGCTCACAGGGAGACCCAGTACTTC CSAHRETQYF
. TRBJ1-1 few TRBV3-1 TGTGCCAGCAGCCCCCGGGGACATCGCGCTGAAGCTTTCTTT CASSPRGHRAEAFF
. TRBJ1-2 few TRBV7-2 TGTGCCAGCAGTCACTCTACGGTCCTCTATGGCTACACCTTC CASSHSTVLYGYTF
. TRBJ2-7 . TRBV20-1 TGCAGTTCCACCCTGTACTCCCGGGACTACGAGCAGTACTTC CSSTLYSRDYEQYF
. TRBJ2-1 . TRBV4-1 TGCGCCAGCAGCCTAGGGATTGGCTACAATGAGCAGTTCTTC CASSLGIGYNEQFF
TRBD2 TRBJ2-5 few TRBV18 TGTGCCAGCTCTATCAGCGGGGGGCTCCGCAATGAGCAGTACTTC CASSISGGLRNEQYF
TRBD2 TRBJ2-2 . TRBV12-3/TRBV12-4 TGTGCCAGCAGTTTAGCGCGGCTAGCGGGGAACACCGGGGAGCTGTTTTTT CASSLARLAGNTGELFF
TRBD1 TRBJ1-4 . TRBV7-9 TGTGCCAGCAGCTACCAACTTCAGGGGGCTGAAAAACTGTTTTTT CASSYQLQGAEKLFF
. TRBJ2-6 many TRBV5-1 TGTGCCAGCAGTTTAGAGGGCTCTGGGGCCAACGTCCTGACTTTC CASSLEGSGANVLTF
TRBD2 TRBJ2-1 . TRBV20-1 TGCAGTGCTAGAGATCGGCTCCGACTAGCGGGCCCTTACAATGAGCAGTTCTTC CSARDRLRLAGPYNEQFF
TRBD2 TRBJ2-1 . TRBV3-1 TGTGCCAGCAGCCAACAGAGGAGCGGGGCGGGATCCTGGTCTGAGCAGTTCTTC CASSQQRSGAGSWSEQFF
TRBD1 TRBJ1-5 . TRBV6-1 TGTGCCAGCAGTCGGGACAGGGCTCCCAGATATAGCAATCAGCCCCAGCATTTT CASSRDRAPRYSNQPQHF
TRBD2 TRBJ2-7 . TRBV10-3 TGTGCCATCAGTGGGACTAGCCTTGCCGCGCAGTACTTC CAISGTSLAAQYF
TRBD1 TRBJ2-5 few TRBV28 TGTGCCAGCAGTCCGGACAGGTTTTGGGAGACCCAGTACTTC CASSPDRFWETQYF
. TRBJ1-1 . TRBV10-3 TGTGCCATCAGCGGCGGATATTCGGACAGACGACGCGGGGCGAACACTGAAGCTTTCTTT CAISGGYSDRRRGANTEAFF
TRBD1 TRBJ1-4 . TRBV19 TGTGCCAGTATATCCACAGGGGAGGATGAAAAACTGTTTTTT CASISTGEDEKLFF